The 16 T cell receptor beta chains in this list originate from one sample, sequenced in a study of OX40 agonist ivuxolimab in advanced cancers. Clones were read by immunoSEQ multiplex PCR, and TCRdb kept only the in-frame ones, dropping some. Counted here are 60,000 to 100,000 clones, just under 95% occurring once; the ten biggest clones make up approximately 10%. Source: CD4+ or CD8+ T cells sorted from blood, taken in a trial of the OX40 agonist ivuxolimab. The receptors derive from an adult with an advanced solid tumor such as melanoma, head and neck, liver or kidney cancer.

The V and J genes are TRBV6-4 and TRBJ2-5; 9 bases are a match to TRBD2. CDR1 MRHNA and CDR2 SNTAGT come from the germline V gene. Losses at the gene ends were 4 bases for V and 4 bases for J; bases not matched to a gene: 13. The CDR3 has 17 amino acids. CDR3 in amino acids: CASSVPPLAGDRETQYF. CDR3 coding DNA: TGTGCCAGCAGTGTCCCCCCCTTAGCGGGGGATCGAGAGACCCAGTACTTC.

The rearrangement uses TRBV7-8 and TRBJ2-7, with 15 bases matching TRBD2. Germline-derived CDR1 and CDR2 are SGHVS and FQNEAQ. The CDR3 runs to 17 residues. The junction had 7 bases not matched to a gene; V was cut back by 5 bases and J by 2 bases. CDR3: CASSPPGLAGGAYEQYF. CDR3 DNA sequence: TGTGCCAGCAGCCCCCCAGGACTAGCGGGGGGGGCCTACGAGCAGTACTTC. The variable domain in full, with the rest retrieved from reference TRBV7-8 and TRBJ2-7, is GAGVSQSPRYKVAKRGQDVALRCDPISGHVSLFWYQQALGQGPEFLTYFQNEAQLDKSGLPSDRFFAERPEGSVSTLKIQRTQQEDSAVYLCASSPPGLAGGAYEQYFGPGTRLTVT.

The chain has TRBV4-1 and TRBJ2-1; D gene unclear. Trimming removed 1 base at V and 5 bases at J, with 9 bases between. The CDR3 covers 14 residues. The V gene's germline CDR1 is MGHRA and CDR2 YSYEKL. The CDR3 sequence: CASSQVDEHNEQFF. The CDR3 DNA is TGCGCCAGCAGCCAAGTAGACGAGCACAATGAGCAGTTCTTC.

The chain has TRBV9 and TRBJ1-1; 7 bases agree with TRBD1. This CDR3 region has 16 residues. CDR1 is SGDLS and CDR2 is YYNGEE in the germline V gene. V trimming: 3 bases; J trimming: 1 base; junction bases outside the gene matches: 9. CDR3 DNA: TGTGCCAGCAGCGCCGACCCGCCAGGGGGGAACACTGAAGCTTTCTTT. Translation gives CASSADPPGGNTEAFF.

The rearrangement links TRBV5-1 to TRBJ2-1; weak D call: TRBD2 (6 bases). The germline V gene has CDR1 SGHRS and CDR2 YFSETQ. The V gene lost 3 bases and the J gene lost 9 bases, with 28 bases spanning the gap. The CDR3 loop spans 18 amino acids. The CDR3 protein is CASSSDYSTTGLEGEQFF. As DNA, the CDR3 is TGCGCCAGCAGCTCCGACTACTCTACGACGGGACTGGAGGGTGAGCAGTTCTTC. Variable domain in full (rest from reference TRBV5-1 and TRBJ2-1): KAGVTQTPRYLIKTRGQQVTLSCSPISGHRSVSWYQQTPGQGLQFLFEYFSETQRNKGNFPGRFSGRQFSNSRSEMNVSTLELGDSALYLCASSSDYSTTGLEGEQFFGPGTRLTVL.

The chain combines TRBV7-9 with TRBJ2-7; a weak D match, TRBD1 (6 bases). The germline V gene encodes CDR1 SEHNR and CDR2 FQNEAQ (reference sequence). This CDR3 comprises 14 residues. Trimming pared 6 bases from V and 5 bases from J, leaving 17 bases between. CDR3 sequence (DNA): TGTGCCAGCAGTTCCGGGACACCCGATCACGAGCAGTACTTC. It specifies CASSSGTPDHEQYF. Full variable domain (outside the CDR3, taken from reference TRBV7-9 and TRBJ2-7): DTGVSQNPRHKITKRGQNVTFRCDPISEHNRLYWYRQTLGQGPEFLTYFQNEAQLEKSRLLSDRFSAERPKGSFSTLEIQRTEQGDSAMYLCASSSGTPDHEQYFGPGTRLTVT.

This chain joins TRBV13 and TRBJ2-5; maybe TRBD2 (7 bases). Germline loops: CDR1 PRHDT, CDR2 FYEKMQ (reference sequence). Trimming pared 5 bases from V and 1 base from J, leaving 17 bases between. This CDR3 spans 16 amino acids. DNA of the CDR3: TGTGCCAGCAGCACCCGACATCGGGGGGCCCAAGAGACCCAGTACTTC. This gives the protein CASSTRHRGAQETQYF.

The V gene is TRBV29-1, the J gene TRBJ2-1; D is unclear. V was shortened by 3 bases and J by 7 bases, with 16 bases between the two germline ends. Germline V lookup: CDR1 SQVTM, CDR2 ANQGSEA. The CDR3 contains 14 residues. The CDR3, as DNA: TGCAGCGTTGACCCCGGAACCGAAGGGAATGAGCAGTTCTTC. It encodes CSVDPGTEGNEQFF.

V usage is TRBV5-1 and J usage is TRBJ2-7; unclear D gene. Germline V gene data show CDR1 as SGHRS and CDR2 as YFSETQ. The CDR3 totals 13 residues. The germline V and J ends were trimmed by 3 bases and 4 bases, with 11 bases remaining between them. The CDR3 loop reads CASSWGIGYEQYF. CDR3 coding DNA: TGCGCCAGCAGCTGGGGTATAGGATACGAGCAGTACTTC.

The chain links TRBV5-4 to TRBJ2-4; D call uncertain. The V and J ends lost 1 base and 0 bases respectively, with 11 bases between them. This CDR3 comprises 16 residues. Germline CDR1 and CDR2: SGHNT and YYREEE (reference sequence). The CDR3 sequence: CASSLRLGLAKNIQYF. Written as DNA, the CDR3 is TGTGCCAGCAGCTTGCGACTTGGGCTAGCCAAAAACATTCAGTACTTC.

V gene TRBV6-6 combines with J gene TRBJ1-5, with D maybe TRBD1 (5 bases). V lost 2 bases and J 0 bases, leaving 11 bases between the germline ends. From germline, CDR1 is MNHNY and CDR2 SVGAGI (reference sequence). This CDR3 is 16 amino acids long. The CDR3 DNA is TGTGCCAGCAGTTACGGGGCGGTTGATAGCAATCAGCCCCAGCATTTT. This sequence encodes CASSYGAVDSNQPQHF.

This chain connects TRBV13 to TRBJ2-3; TRBD2 agrees at 15 bases. The trim removed 5 bases at V and 8 bases at J, leaving 2 bases unmatched. CDR3 length: 14 amino acids. Germline-derived CDR1 and CDR2 are PRHDT and FYEKMQ (reference sequence). The CDR3 nucleotides are TGTGCCAGCAGCGGACTAGCGGGGGGGCGTACGCAGTATTTT. It codes for CASSGLAGGRTQYF.

V and J are TRBV27 and TRBJ2-5; possibly TRBD1 for D (5 bases). The germline gives CDR1 MNHEY, CDR2 SMNVEV (reference sequence). Trimming removed 5 bases from V and 7 bases from J, with 17 bases in between. The CDR3 consists of 14 residues. This CDR3 reads CASSRTGADRTQYF. The CDR3 DNA reads TGTGCCAGCAGTCGTACAGGCGCCGACCGGACCCAGTACTTC.

V and J are TRBV7-9 and TRBJ1-6; maybe TRBD1 (5 bases). This CDR3 contains 13 residues. V lost 3 bases to trimming and J lost 7 bases, with 7 bases between them. CDR1 and CDR2 from the germline V gene are SEHNR and FQNEAQ (reference sequence). CDR3 in DNA: TGTGCCAGCAGCTTGGGGGGGAATTCACCCCTCCACTTT. Translation: CASSLGGNSPLHF.

In this sample, this clone turned up once. The CDR3 here is CASSYSKSQNEQFF. In nucleotides, the CDR3 is TGTGCCAGCAGTTACTCGAAGAGTCAGAATGAGCAGTTCTTC. The gene calls are TRBV6-6 and TRBJ2-1, with D uncertain. This CDR3 is 14 amino acids long. The V and J ends lost 0 bases and 7 bases respectively, with 10 bases between them. The V gene's germline CDR1 is MNHNY and CDR2 SVGAGI (reference sequence).

The rearrangement joins TRBV30 to TRBJ1-2; the D gene is possibly TRBD1 (6 bases). Per the germline V gene, CDR1 is GTSNPN and CDR2 is SVGIG (reference sequence). V dropped 2 bases and J dropped 7 bases, with 23 bases sitting between them. The CDR3 is 16 residues long. This chain's CDR3 is CAWSPRGGALLGGYTF. CDR3 in DNA: TGTGCCTGGAGTCCAAGAGGGGGTGCTCTATTGGGTGGCTACACCTTC.